The 11 T cell receptor beta chains listed next were all sequenced from one sample in a study of Ad26.COV2.S vaccination and SARS-CoV-2 variants. This sample's treatment: roughly 18 received Ad26.COV2.S at low or high dose, single or two shots; several received placebo; per-sample allocation not given. Sampling occurred on day 63 after the first vaccine or placebo injection. Only in-frame clones appear in the TCRdb table, and some are missing; sequencing was by immunoSEQ multiplex PCR. The repertoire has around 400,000 clones, around 89% of them found once; the top ten carry 1.9%. The material sequenced was peripheral blood, taken in a trial of Ad26.COV2.S vaccine versus placebo. Receptor source: a person aged 18 to 65 who received the Ad26.COV2.S COVID-19 vaccine or a placebo.

This clone was detected only a few times. The J gene is TRBJ2-2, the V gene TRBV11-3, with D unclear. Germline CDR1 and CDR2: SGHNT and YENEEA. The V end was cut by 2 bases, the J end by 7 bases, with 5 bases between. This CDR3 contains 12 residues. The chain's CDR3 is CASSLTGGELFF. The CDR3 DNA is TGTGCCAGCAGCTTAACGGGCGGGGAGCTGTTTTTT.

This clone was seen a single time. The chain links TRBV7-3 to TRBJ2-3; 14 bases are shared with TRBD2. Germline-derived CDR1 and CDR2 are SGHTA and FQGTGA. The CDR3 covers 16 residues. V was pared by 5 bases and J by 3 bases, with 4 bases of the junction left unmatched. The CDR3 DNA reads TGTGCCAGCAGCGACGGGACTAGCGGGAGAACAGATACGCAGTATTTT. It yields the protein CASSDGTSGRTDTQYF.

The V and J genes are TRBV6-4 and TRBJ2-1; D not certain. Between the trimmed V and J ends, which lost 3 bases and 7 bases, there was a span of 7 bases. CDR3 length: 12 residues. CDR1 is MRHNA and CDR2 is SNTAGT in the germline V gene. The CDR3 spells CASSDKVNEQFF. As DNA, the CDR3 is TGTGCCAGCAGTGATAAGGTTAATGAGCAGTTCTTC.

The chain is built from TRBV5-1 and TRBJ2-2, with D perhaps assigned TRBD1 or TRBD2 (5 bases each). This CDR3 has 15 residues. Trimming took 5 bases from V and 4 from J, leaving 15 bases between them. Germline V CDR1 and CDR2: SGHRS, YFSETQ. As DNA, the CDR3 is TGCGCCAGCAGAATGGTTGCAGGGAGCACCGGGGAGCTGTTTTTT. Translating gives CASRMVAGSTGELFF.

The rearrangement links TRBV10-2 to TRBJ1-4; D gene unclear. The CDR3 contains 17 residues. The V gene's germline CDR1 is WSHSY and CDR2 SAAADI. Deletions cut 6 bases from V and 0 bases from J, with 17 bases between. The CDR3 bases are TGCGCCAGCAGAGCACCAATCGGACGGACAACTAATGAAAAACTGTTTTTT. It yields the protein CASRAPIGRTTNEKLFF.

The V and J genes are TRBV19 and TRBJ1-2; 7 bases match TRBD1. The CDR3 loop spans 15 amino acids. The junction had 8 bases not matched to a gene; V was cut back by 4 bases and J by 3 bases. Germline V CDR1 and CDR2: LNHDA, SQIVND (reference sequence). The CDR3 region has the DNA TGTGCCAGTAGTACCCTGACAGGGATTTACTATGGCTACACCTTC. Translated, it gives CASSTLTGIYYGYTF.

V gene TRBV30 combines with J gene TRBJ1-1; D is unclear. CDR3 length equals 14 residues. Germline lookup yields CDR1 GTSNPN and CDR2 SVGIG (reference sequence). The ends were cut back, 1 base at V and 1 base at J, with 10 bases in the middle. CDR3 amino acids: CAWSGLRGNTEAFF. The CDR3 DNA sequence: TGTGCCTGGAGTGGCCTCCGGGGGAACACTGAAGCTTTCTTT.

The rearrangement links TRBV10-1 to TRBJ1-1; 11 bases are a match to TRBD1. This CDR3 is built from 16 residues. With V trimmed by 6 bases and J by 1 base, 7 bases remained unmatched. Germline assignment: CDR1 WNHNN and CDR2 SYGVQD (reference sequence). In nucleotides, the CDR3 is TGCGCCAGCAGGGGGGGACAGGGGGAAGAGAACACTGAAGCTTTCTTT. The encoded protein is CASRGGQGEENTEAFF.

V is TRBV11-3 and J is TRBJ2-4, with 8 bases identical to TRBD2. CDR3 length equals 18 residues. V dropped 5 bases and J dropped 8; count of bases not matched to a gene: 20. The V gene's germline CDR1 is SGHNT and CDR2 YENEEA. The chain's CDR3 is CASSPDGGLASALDIQYF. As DNA, the CDR3 is TGTGCCAGCAGCCCCGACGGCGGACTAGCTTCCGCCCTCGACATTCAGTACTTC.

The gene calls are TRBV6-5 and TRBJ2-3; 8 nucleotides line up with TRBD2. Germline CDR1 is MNHEY and CDR2 is SVGAGI. The V gene end was trimmed by 7 bases and the J gene end by 3 bases; junction bases not matched to a gene: 9. The CDR3 extends over 15 amino acids. The CDR3 region is CASTLVPGGTDTQYF. Here the CDR3 DNA reads TGTGCCAGCACCTTAGTACCGGGAGGGACAGATACGCAGTATTTT.

The chain employs TRBV5-6 and TRBJ1-2; D may be TRBD1 (5 bases). Trimming shortened V by 3 bases and J by 8 bases, and 11 bases separated the two germline ends. CDR1 and CDR2 from the germline V gene are SGHDT and YYEEEE. This CDR3 has 12 amino acids. CDR3 in amino acids: CASSSAGQGYTF. CDR3 in DNA: TGTGCCAGCAGCTCTGCAGGGCAGGGCTACACCTTC. Together with reference TRBV5-6 and TRBJ1-2, the CDR3 gives the full variable domain: DAGVTQSPTHLIKTRGQQVTLRCSPKSGHDTVSWYQQALGQGPQFIFQYYEEEERQRGNFPDRFSGHQFPNYSSELNVNALLLGDSALYLCASSSAGQGYTFGSGTRLTVV.